These T cell receptor beta chains were read from a single sample in a study of blood T cell repertoires in COVID-19. Repertoires were generated with immunoSEQ multiplex PCR, while TCRdb's copy carries only in-frame clones and drops some. The table records about 76,000 clones, 80% to 90% of them present only once. Sequencing input: peripheral blood. The receptor set was obtained from a woman aged 60-75 years with acute or convalescent COVID-19. Each CDR3 is given with its conserved first and last residue. A D gene is named only where the DNA matches it firmly. The size field is filled for only some rows; it gives once, few, many or a size class.

j_call,d_call,v_call,clone_size,cdr3_length,cdr3_aa,cdr3_nt
TRBJ1-2,TRBD1,TRBV6-5,-,15,CASSYGGQGVYGYTF,TGTGCCAGCAGTTACGGGGGACAGGGGGTTTATGGCTACACCTTC
TRBJ2-3,TRBD2,TRBV5-1,-,15,CASSRGLAGADTQYF,TGCGCCAGCAGCAGGGGACTAGCGGGGGCAGATACGCAGTATTTT
TRBJ2-6,-,TRBV7-6,-,16,CASSLLPPSGANVLTF,TGTGCCAGCAGCTTACTACCGCCCTCTGGGGCCAACGTCCTGACTTTC
TRBJ2-2,-,TRBV20-1,-,17,CSASRPPAGTNTGELFF,TGCAGTGCTAGTCGGCCCCCGGCAGGGACGAACACCGGGGAGCTGTTTTTT
TRBJ2-3,TRBD2,TRBV5-5,-,16,CASSFWLAGSTDTQYF,TGTGCCAGCAGCTTCTGGTTAGCGGGGAGCACAGATACGCAGTATTTT
TRBJ2-7,TRBD1,TRBV27,-,15,CASSLKSDRSHEQYF,TGTGCCAGCAGTTTAAAGTCGGACAGGTCCCACGAGCAGTACTTC
TRBJ2-1,TRBD2,TRBV9,-,16,CASSPRWERDYNEQFF,TGTGCCAGCAGCCCCCGGTGGGAGCGGGACTACAATGAGCAGTTCTTC
TRBJ1-1,TRBD1,TRBV25-1,few,17,CASSASPGTGQNTEAFF,TGTGCCAGCAGTGCCAGTCCCGGGACAGGACAGAACACTGAAGCTTTCTTT
TRBJ1-6,-,TRBV5-4,-,16,CASSLEGASYNSPLHF,TGTGCCAGCAGCTTGGAAGGGGCCTCCTATAATTCACCCCTCCACTTT
TRBJ1-4,-,TRBV9,-,14,CASSPRDGGGKLFF,TGTGCCAGCAGCCCCCGAGATGGGGGCGGAAAACTGTTTTTT
TRBJ2-7,-,TRBV5-1,-,13,CASSSPEAYEQYF,TGCGCCAGCAGCTCCCCCGAGGCCTACGAGCAGTACTTC
TRBJ2-7,-,TRBV24-1,-,15,CATSDSAQGSYEQYF,TGTGCCACCAGTGATTCAGCGCAGGGTTCGTACGAGCAGTACTTC
TRBJ2-2,TRBD2,TRBV25-1,-,17,CASSPLAGRSNTGELFF,TGTGCCAGCAGTCCGCTAGCGGGTCGGTCGAACACCGGGGAGCTGTTTTTT
TRBJ1-1,-,TRBV5-4,-,15,CASSVEISGPGEAFF,TGTGCCAGCAGCGTCGAAATATCAGGGCCGGGTGAAGCTTTCTTT
TRBJ1-4,TRBD1,TRBV2,few,17,CASSEGDSGQGNEKLFF,TGTGCCAGCAGTGAAGGGGATTCCGGACAGGGGAATGAAAAACTGTTTTTT
TRBJ2-3,-,TRBV2,-,17,CASSENPTVWGTDTQYF,TGTGCCAGCAGTGAAAACCCGACAGTGTGGGGCACAGATACGCAGTATTTT
TRBJ1-4,-,TRBV4-3,-,16,CASSQTQAHYNEKLFF,TGCGCCAGCAGCCAAACACAGGCCCATTATAATGAAAAACTGTTTTTT
TRBJ2-1,TRBD2,TRBV20-1,-,17,CSASALAGGLTYNEQFF,TGCAGTGCTAGTGCACTAGCGGGGGGTCTCACCTACAATGAGCAGTTCTTC
TRBJ1-1,TRBD1,TRBV29-1,-,13,CSVGDSRNTEAFF,TGCAGCGTTGGGGACAGCCGAAACACTGAAGCTTTCTTT
TRBJ2-6,-,TRBV5-1,-,17,CASSLTGDLSGANVLTF,TGCGCCAGCAGCTTGACAGGCGACCTCTCTGGGGCCAACGTCCTGACTTTC